The 5 T cell receptor beta chains presented below share a single source sample, sequenced in a study of T-cell memory formation after mild COVID-19. One entry per CDR3 protein, called by TCRdb with MiXCR from the 5' RACE reads. This repertoire shows about 430,000 distinct CDR3 sequences, roughly 18% found once; its top ten account for about 22%. Sequenced input: PBMCs or a T cell subset sorted from them (not recorded which). These TCRs come from a man aged 18 to 30 who had mild COVID-19 (a few samples of this study predate the infection). Cell type and time point are not known.

The chain carries TRBV7-9 and TRBJ1-2; no definite D call. Per the germline V gene, CDR1 is SEHNR and CDR2 is FQNEAQ (reference sequence). The V gene lost 2 bases and the J gene lost 2 bases, with 12 bases spanning the gap. The CDR3 has 15 residues. CDR3 DNA sequence: TGTGCCAGCAGCTTATTGACGTTACAGAACTATGGCTACACCTTC. Translated, it gives CASSLLTLQNYGYTF.

This clonotype was counted only a few times. The V call is TRBV24-1, the J call TRBJ2-2; 8 bases line up with TRBD1. CDR3 size: 14 residues. From germline, CDR1 is KGHDR and CDR2 SFDVKD. Germline trimming cut 7 bases from V and 7 bases from J; bases unmatched to any gene: 7. The CDR3 loop is CATRGQGAGGELFF. CDR3 sequence (DNA): TGTGCCACCAGGGGTCAGGGGGCTGGCGGGGAGCTGTTTTTT.

In this sample, this clonotype turned up many times. V and J are TRBV4-3 and TRBJ2-3; possibly TRBD1 or TRBD2 for D (5 bases each). Germline CDR1 LGHNA, CDR2 YSLEER. V lost 1 base and J 3 bases, leaving 11 bases between the germline ends. The CDR3 extends over 15 amino acids. CDR3 region: CASSQGPGTTDTQYF. The CDR3 nucleotides read TGCGCCAGCAGCCAAGGACCAGGGACGACAGATACGCAGTATTTT.

Ten or more counts support this clonotype. V gene TRBV10-3 combines with J gene TRBJ2-3; 8 bases agree with TRBD2. The V and J ends lost 6 bases and 6 bases, in that order; junction bases with no gene match: 11. This CDR3 comprises 15 residues. CDR1 is ENHRY and CDR2 is SYGVKD in the germline V gene. The CDR3 bases are TGTGCCATCAGGGACGGTGGAGCGGGAGCGGATACGCAGTATTTT. Translated, it gives CAIRDGGAGADTQYF.

V is TRBV9 and J is TRBJ1-3, with D possibly matching TRBD1 (5 bases). The CDR3 length is 16 residues. The V gene lost 3 bases and the J gene lost 4 bases, with 17 bases spanning the gap. From germline, CDR1 is SGDLS and CDR2 YYNGEE. This chain's CDR3 is CASSAGGGIFGNTIYF. DNA of the CDR3: TGTGCCAGCAGCGCCGGGGGAGGTATTTTCGGAAACACCATATATTTT.